These 6 T cell receptor beta chains were all obtained from the same sample, sequenced in a study of T cell repertoires in cytomegalovirus infection. Each CDR3 protein gets one entry after TCRdb re-called the reads with MiXCR. The sample yields around 740,000 distinct CDR3 sequences, roughly 36% seen once. The sample consisted of PBMCs. These receptors were obtained from a human donor in good health (CMV status not recorded). Some clones in this sample may be carry-over from other donors' samples.

This chain links TRBV28 with TRBJ2-7; tentative D call: TRBD1 (6 bases). CDR3 length: 15 residues. V was pared by 7 bases and J by 0 bases, with 16 bases between. CDR1 is MDHEN, CDR2 SYDVKM, per germline. DNA for the CDR3: TGTGCCAGCAATCCAAGACAGGTGGGCTCCTACGAGCAGTACTTC. Amino acids: CASNPRQVGSYEQYF.

The V and J genes are TRBV7-8 and TRBJ2-4; the D is unclear. Trimming removed 2 bases at V and 0 bases at J, with 11 bases between. Germline CDR1 and CDR2: SGHVS and FQNEAQ. This CDR3 is built from 16 residues. CDR3 nucleotide sequence: TGTGCCAGCAGCTTAATTGGGCGGCTAGCCAAAAACATTCAGTACTTC. Its translation is CASSLIGRLAKNIQYF.

For this clonotype: A clone one base away is much larger, so this may be a read error. In this CDR3 the conserved last residue, phenylalanine or tryptophan, is missing, so a read error is likely. The J gene is TRBJ2-4, the V gene TRBV19, with 7 bases aligning to TRBD2. Germline V gene lookup returns CDR1 LNHDA and CDR2 SQIVND (reference sequence). The CDR3 extends over 16 amino acids. J gave up 3 bases and V 3 bases, and 8 bases lay outside the gene matches. CDR3 amino acids: CASSIRGDGDKNIQYL. For the CDR3, the DNA is TGTGCCAGTAGTATTCGGGGGGATGGGGACAAAAACATTCAGTACTTA.

CDR3 in amino acids: CATSKTGELFF. In nucleotides, the CDR3 is TGTGCCACCAGTAAAACCGGGGAGCTGTTTTTT. This chain uses TRBV24-1 with TRBJ2-2; D not certain. From germline, CDR1 is KGHDR and CDR2 SFDVKD. The V end lost 6 bases, the J end lost 5 bases, and 3 bases lay between the germline ends. The length of the CDR3 is 11 residues.

The gene calls are TRBV12-3 or TRBV12-4 and TRBJ2-7; TRBD1 aligns across 10 bases. The CDR3 runs 15 residues. V lost 7 bases and J lost 3; bases outside the gene matches: 9. The CDR3 here is CASIPRDRGIYEQYF. The DNA of the CDR3 is TGTGCCAGCATTCCCCGGGACAGGGGTATCTACGAGCAGTACTTC.

This clonotype was observed a single time. The CDR3 sequence is CASSLAHGTDQETQYF. Here the CDR3 DNA reads TGTGCCAGCAGCTTGGCCCACGGGACGGATCAAGAGACCCAGTACTTC. This chain connects TRBV5-6 to TRBJ2-5, with D possibly being TRBD1 or TRBD2 (5 bases each). The CDR3 runs to 16 residues. Trimming took off 0 bases at V and 2 bases at J, with 14 bases between the two ends. Germline V gives CDR1 SGHDT, CDR2 YYEEEE. Looking up the rest from reference TRBV5-6 and TRBJ2-5 gives the full variable domain: DAGVTQSPTHLIKTRGQQVTLRCSPKSGHDTVSWYQQALGQGPQFIFQYYEEEERQRGNFPDRFSGHQFPNYSSELNVNALLLGDSALYLCASSLAHGTDQETQYFGPGTRLLVL.